This T cell receptor (beta chain) appears in the sequencing data of a study of radiotherapy plus CTLA-4 blockade in lung cancer. About the study: Roughly 17% of enrolled patients responded objectively, and 31% had disease control.

V was cut by 8 bases and J by 0 bases, with 14 bases left in between. Germline V CDR1 and CDR2: LNHDA, SQIVND (reference sequence). This CDR3 contains 15 residues. This clone is a singleton in its sample. Its antigen is unknown. It was focal radiation plus CTLA-4 blockade with ipilimumab that patients with chemo-refractory metastatic non-small-cell lung cancer received. Profiling relied on immunoSEQ multiplex PCR, and the TCRdb table lists in-frame clones only, not all of them. In the table there are under 65,000 clones, around 79% of which are singletons. Study results and caveats: TCR clones originating in tumors grew in number in blood after radiotherapy plus ipilimumab. Early shifts in blood T cell clones, with interferon-beta, reportedly predicted response best.

The material sequenced was peripheral blood, taken from a patient treated with radiotherapy plus ipilimumab. The sequence was collected from a human donor with non-small cell lung cancer who had a complete response to radiotherapy plus ipilimumab. This sequence joins TRBV19 and TRBJ1-3, with D possibly matching TRBD1 (6 bases). DNA for the CDR3: TGTGCCAGTGGAGGGGGGGCGAGCTCTGGAAACACCATATATTTT. Amino acids: CASGGGASSGNTIYF.